This T cell receptor beta chain was identified in a study of CD8 T cells in ankylosing spondylitis. Findings and limits, study-wide: One TCR beta motif, made up of seven to nine highly homologous variants, appeared characteristic of ankylosing spondylitis blood.

About this clonotype itself: The target antigen is unknown.

TCRdb passed the 5' RACE reads through MiXCR, listing each CDR3 protein once. Among about 540,000 distinct CDR3 sequences listed, 10% to 15% were seen once. Germline V gene sequence: CDR1 SGHDT, CDR2 YYEEEE. The V end lost 1 base, the J end lost 0 bases, and 8 bases lay between the germline ends. The CDR3 is 15 residues long. The chain uses TRBV5-6 and TRBJ2-1, with D unclear. This clonotype originated in a male donor with ankylosing spondylitis. The specimen sequenced was blood, either unsorted or a sorted T cell fraction (not recorded which). The CDR3 here is CASSLPPSSYNEQFF. CDR3 DNA sequence: TGTGCCAGCAGCTTGCCTCCGAGCTCCTACAATGAGCAGTTCTTC.